Listed below are T cell receptor beta chains from one sample, sequenced in a study of T-cell reconstitution after alpha-beta-depleted transplantation in children. TCRdb ran MiXCR on the PCR reads and lists one entry per CDR3 protein. This repertoire shows hundreds of thousands of distinct CDR3 sequences, over 7% found once; its top ten account for about 9.3%. Sequencing was performed on peripheral blood, taken 360 days after TCRalphabeta/CD19-depleted stem cell transplant. The source of these receptors is a female patient between 2 and 15 years old who had a stem cell transplant for Fanconi anemia, so the T cells may come from the graft donor. Each CDR3 is given with its conserved first and last residue. D genes are given only for firm matches. Clone size is stated in some rows and not others, as once, few, many or a class when expanded.

J: TRBJ2-1; D: -; V: TRBV5-4; size: many; DNA: TGTGCCAGCAGCAGGCGTGATGTTTACAATGAGCAGTTCTTC; CDR3: CASSRRDVYNEQFF
J: TRBJ1-4; D: -; V: TRBV7-9; size: few; DNA: TGTGCCAGCAGCCCTGGGACCTTAGCGGAAAAACTGTTTTTT; CDR3: CASSPGTLAEKLFF
J: TRBJ1-2; D: TRBD1; V: TRBV3-1; size: few; DNA: TGTGCCAGCAGCCAAGATTTGATGGGCAGGGGGCGAGGCTACACCTTC; CDR3: CASSQDLMGRGRGYTF
J: TRBJ2-5; D: -; V: TRBV10-3; size: many; DNA: TGTGCCATCAGAGGACAAGAGACCCAGTACTTC; CDR3: CAIRGQETQYF
J: TRBJ1-1; D: -; V: TRBV7-3; size: -; DNA: TGTGCCAGCAGCTTATCCCAGGGACACACTGAAGCTTTCTTT; CDR3: CASSLSQGHTEAFF
J: TRBJ2-6; D: -; V: TRBV6-5; size: few; DNA: TGTGCCAGCAGTTACGCCTCCAGCTCTGGGGCCAACGTCCTGACTTTC; CDR3: CASSYASSSGANVLTF
J: TRBJ2-1; D: -; V: TRBV5-1; size: few; DNA: TGCGCCAGCAGCTCCGGGACTGGAACCAATGAGCAGTTCTTC; CDR3: CASSSGTGTNEQFF
J: TRBJ2-7; D: -; V: TRBV10-3; size: -; DNA: TGTGCCATCAGTGAGTCGGGCATGCTGGGGCCCCCTTCGTCCGACGAGCAGTACTTC; CDR3: CAISESGMLGPPSSDEQYF
J: TRBJ2-3; D: TRBD1; V: TRBV27; size: many; DNA: TGTGCCACCCCCGTACAGGGGTTTTGTACAGATACGCAGTATTTT; CDR3: CATPVQGFCTDTQYF
J: TRBJ1-5; D: -; V: TRBV20-1; size: many; DNA: TGCAGTGCGACACAGGGCCCTAGCGGGGAGCCCCAGCATTTT; CDR3: CSATQGPSGEPQHF
J: TRBJ2-7; D: TRBD1; V: TRBV6-1; size: -; DNA: TGTGCCAGCACCCGGACAGGGGCGGACTCCTACGAGCAGTACTTC; CDR3: CASTRTGADSYEQYF
J: TRBJ2-5; D: -; V: TRBV15; size: few; DNA: TGTGCCACCAGCAGAGTCGGATCCTCGGGTGGGGAGACCCAGTACTTC; CDR3: CATSRVGSSGGETQYF
J: TRBJ2-3; D: -; V: TRBV7-2; size: many; DNA: TGTGCCAGCAGAACGACAACGGATACGCAGTATTTT; CDR3: CASRTTTDTQYF